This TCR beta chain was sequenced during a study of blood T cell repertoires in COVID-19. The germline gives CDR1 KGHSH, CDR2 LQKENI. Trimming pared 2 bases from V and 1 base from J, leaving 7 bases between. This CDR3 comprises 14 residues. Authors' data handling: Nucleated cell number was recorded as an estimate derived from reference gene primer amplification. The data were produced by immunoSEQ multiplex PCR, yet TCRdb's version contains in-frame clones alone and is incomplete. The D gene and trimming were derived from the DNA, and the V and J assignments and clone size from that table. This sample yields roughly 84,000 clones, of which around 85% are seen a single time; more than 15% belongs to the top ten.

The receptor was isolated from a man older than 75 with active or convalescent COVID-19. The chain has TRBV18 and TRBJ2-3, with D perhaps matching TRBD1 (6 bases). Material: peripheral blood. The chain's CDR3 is CASSPAGGTDTQYF. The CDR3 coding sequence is TGTGCCAGCTCACCAGCAGGGGGCACAGATACGCAGTATTTT.